One T cell receptor beta chain is described in this entry. TCRdb's copy holds only in-frame clones and misses some; the assay was immunoSEQ multiplex PCR. Counted here are around 150,000 clones, just under 95% occurring once; the ten biggest clones make up about 8.5%. CDR1 is MGHRA, CDR2 YSYEKL, per germline. There are 14 residues in the CDR3. V shed 6 bases, J shed 3 bases, and the junction held 6 bases outside the gene matches. This entry comes from a study of control samples from healthy donors and cancer patients. The source is a woman aged 40 to 49 in good health. Sequencing was done on a sample of blood. The rearrangement joins TRBV4-1 to TRBJ2-3, with 7 positions matching TRBD2. CDR3 DNA sequence: TGCGCCAGCAGTCTAGCGGCTAGTACAGATACGCAGTATTTT. It is translated as CASSLAASTDTQYF.